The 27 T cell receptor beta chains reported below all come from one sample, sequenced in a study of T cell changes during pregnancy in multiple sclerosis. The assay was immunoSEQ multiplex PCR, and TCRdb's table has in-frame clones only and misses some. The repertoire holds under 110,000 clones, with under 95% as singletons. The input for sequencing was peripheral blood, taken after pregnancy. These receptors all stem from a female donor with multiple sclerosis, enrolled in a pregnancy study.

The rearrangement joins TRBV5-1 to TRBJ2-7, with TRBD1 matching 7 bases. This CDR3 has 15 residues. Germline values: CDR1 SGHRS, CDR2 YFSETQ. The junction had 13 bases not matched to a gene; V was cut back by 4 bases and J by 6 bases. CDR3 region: CASSIQGRDTTEQYF. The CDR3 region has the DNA TGCGCCAGCAGCATACAGGGGCGAGACACGACCGAGCAGTACTTC.

The CDR3 DNA reads as TGTGCCAGTAGTATAGGGAGAGGGCAGCCACGCAATCAGCCCCAGCATTTT. Residues: CASSIGRGQPRNQPQHF. The gene calls are TRBV19 and TRBJ1-5; D gene ambiguous. The CDR3 length is 17 residues. Germline CDR1 and CDR2: LNHDA and SQIVND (reference sequence). V was pared by 1 base and J by 2 bases, with 15 bases between.

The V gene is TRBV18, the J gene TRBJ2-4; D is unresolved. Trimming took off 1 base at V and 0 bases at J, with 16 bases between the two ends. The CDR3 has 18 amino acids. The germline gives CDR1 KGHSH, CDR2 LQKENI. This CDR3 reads CASSPLPLVTQAKNIQYF. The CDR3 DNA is TGTGCCAGCTCACCACTTCCACTCGTTACCCAAGCCAAAAACATTCAGTACTTC.

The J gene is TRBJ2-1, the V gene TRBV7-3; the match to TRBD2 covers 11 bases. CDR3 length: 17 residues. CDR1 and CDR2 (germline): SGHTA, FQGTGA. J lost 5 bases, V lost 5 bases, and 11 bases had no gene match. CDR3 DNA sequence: TGTGCCAGCAGCCTACTCCCGGGACTAGCGGCTAACAATGAGCAGTTCTTC. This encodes CASSLLPGLAANNEQFF.

Written as DNA, the CDR3 is TGTGCCAGCAGCCCCAGACAGGGGGTACAATCCACTGAAGCTTTCTTT. It is translated as CASSPRQGVQSTEAFF. The V call is TRBV9, the J call TRBJ1-1; the match to TRBD1 covers 9 bases. CDR1 and CDR2 from the germline V gene are SGDLS and YYNGEE. The CDR3 length is 16 residues. The trim removed 4 bases at V and 4 bases at J, leaving 11 bases unmatched.

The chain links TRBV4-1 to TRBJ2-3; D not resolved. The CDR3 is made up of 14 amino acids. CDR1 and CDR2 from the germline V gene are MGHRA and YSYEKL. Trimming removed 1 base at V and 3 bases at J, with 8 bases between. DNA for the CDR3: TGCGCCAGCAGCCAAGTTCTCCTTACAGATACGCAGTATTTT. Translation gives CASSQVLLTDTQYF.

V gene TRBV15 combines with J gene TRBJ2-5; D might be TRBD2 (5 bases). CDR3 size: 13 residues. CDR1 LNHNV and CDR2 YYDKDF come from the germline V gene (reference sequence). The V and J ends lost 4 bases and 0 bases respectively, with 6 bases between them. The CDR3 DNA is TGTGCCACCAGCACGGGGTACCAAGAGACCCAGTACTTC. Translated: CATSTGYQETQYF.

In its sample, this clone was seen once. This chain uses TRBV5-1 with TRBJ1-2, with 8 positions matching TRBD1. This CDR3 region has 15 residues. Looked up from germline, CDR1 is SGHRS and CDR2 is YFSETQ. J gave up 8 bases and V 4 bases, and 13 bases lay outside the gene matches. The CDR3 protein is CASSIGLTGVDGYTF. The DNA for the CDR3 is TGCGCCAGCAGCATCGGTTTGACAGGGGTGGACGGCTACACCTTC.

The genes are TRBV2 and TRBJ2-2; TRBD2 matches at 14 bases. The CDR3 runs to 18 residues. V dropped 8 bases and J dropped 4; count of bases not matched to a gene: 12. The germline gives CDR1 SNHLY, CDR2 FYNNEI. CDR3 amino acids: CASGGTSGGLQVTGELFF. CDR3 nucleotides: TGTGCCAGCGGAGGGACTAGCGGGGGATTACAAGTCACCGGGGAGCTGTTTTTT.

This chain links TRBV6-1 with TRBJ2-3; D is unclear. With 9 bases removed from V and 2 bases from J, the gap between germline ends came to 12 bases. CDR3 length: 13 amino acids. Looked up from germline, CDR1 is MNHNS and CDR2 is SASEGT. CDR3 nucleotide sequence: TGTGCCAGTTCCTTTGGGCTCACAGATACGCAGTATTTT. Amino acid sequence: CASSFGLTDTQYF.

CDR3 sequence: CASSVGQGANEKLFF. The CDR3 region has the DNA TGTGCCAGCAGCGTAGGTCAGGGGGCTAATGAAAAACTGTTTTTT. The chain employs TRBV9 and TRBJ1-4; 7 bases map to TRBD1. Germline loops: CDR1 SGDLS, CDR2 YYNGEE. CDR3 length: 15 amino acids. After removal of 0 bases from V and 3 bases from J, the junction contained 2 bases not matched to a gene.

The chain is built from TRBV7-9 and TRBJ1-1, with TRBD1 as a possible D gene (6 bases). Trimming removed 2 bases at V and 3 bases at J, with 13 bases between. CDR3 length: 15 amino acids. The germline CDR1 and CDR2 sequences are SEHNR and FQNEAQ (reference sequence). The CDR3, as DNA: TGTGCCAGCAGCTTACCCCCAGGGGCGTACACTGAAGCTTTCTTT. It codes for CASSLPPGAYTEAFF. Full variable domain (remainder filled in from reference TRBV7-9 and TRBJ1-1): DTGVSQNPRHKITKRGQNVTFRCDPISEHNRLYWYRQTLGQGPEFLTYFQNEAQLEKSRLLSDRFSAERPKGSFSTLEIQRTEQGDSAMYLCASSLPPGAYTEAFFGQGTRLTVV.

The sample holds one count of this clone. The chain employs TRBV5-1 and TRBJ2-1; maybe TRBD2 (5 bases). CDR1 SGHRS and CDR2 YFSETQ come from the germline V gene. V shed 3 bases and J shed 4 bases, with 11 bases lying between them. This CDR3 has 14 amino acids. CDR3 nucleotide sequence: TGCGCCAGCAGCTCTGGACTGGATTACAATGAGCAGTTCTTC. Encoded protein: CASSSGLDYNEQFF.

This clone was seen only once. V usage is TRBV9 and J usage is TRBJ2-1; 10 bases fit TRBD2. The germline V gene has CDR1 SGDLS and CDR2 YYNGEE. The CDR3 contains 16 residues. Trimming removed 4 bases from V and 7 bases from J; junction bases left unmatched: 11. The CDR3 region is CASSLPRAGGRNEQFF. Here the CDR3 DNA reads TGTGCCAGCAGCCTACCCCGAGCGGGAGGGAGAAATGAGCAGTTCTTC.

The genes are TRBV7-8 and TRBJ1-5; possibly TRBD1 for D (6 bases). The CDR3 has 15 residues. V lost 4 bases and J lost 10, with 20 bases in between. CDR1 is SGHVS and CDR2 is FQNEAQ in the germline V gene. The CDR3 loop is CASSSQQGTISPQHF. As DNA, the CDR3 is TGTGCCAGCAGCTCACAACAGGGCACAATCAGCCCCCAGCATTTT.

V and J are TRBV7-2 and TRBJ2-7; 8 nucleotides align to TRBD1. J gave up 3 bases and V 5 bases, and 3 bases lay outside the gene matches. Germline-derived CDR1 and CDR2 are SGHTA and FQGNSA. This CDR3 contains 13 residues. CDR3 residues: CASSGGQVYEQYF. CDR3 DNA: TGTGCCAGCAGCGGGGGACAGGTCTACGAGCAGTACTTC.

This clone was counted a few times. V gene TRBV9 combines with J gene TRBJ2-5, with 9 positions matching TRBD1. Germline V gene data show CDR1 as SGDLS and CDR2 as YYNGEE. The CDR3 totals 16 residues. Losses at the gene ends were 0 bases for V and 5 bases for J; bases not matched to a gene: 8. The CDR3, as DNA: TGTGCCAGCAGCGTAGGCGGGACAGGGTTCGGGGAGACCCAGTACTTC. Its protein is CASSVGGTGFGETQYF.

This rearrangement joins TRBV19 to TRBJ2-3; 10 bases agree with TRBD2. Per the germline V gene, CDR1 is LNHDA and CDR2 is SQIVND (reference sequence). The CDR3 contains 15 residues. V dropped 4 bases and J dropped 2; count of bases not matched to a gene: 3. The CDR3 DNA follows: TGTGCCAGTAGTAAAGCGGGAGGGATCACAGATACGCAGTATTTT. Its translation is CASSKAGGITDTQYF.

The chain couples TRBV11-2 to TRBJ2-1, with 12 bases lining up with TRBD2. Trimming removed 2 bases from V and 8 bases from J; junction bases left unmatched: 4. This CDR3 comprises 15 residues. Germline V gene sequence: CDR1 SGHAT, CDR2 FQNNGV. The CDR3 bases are TGTGCCAGCAGCTTACGACTAGCGGGAGACTATGAGCAGTTCTTC. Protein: CASSLRLAGDYEQFF.

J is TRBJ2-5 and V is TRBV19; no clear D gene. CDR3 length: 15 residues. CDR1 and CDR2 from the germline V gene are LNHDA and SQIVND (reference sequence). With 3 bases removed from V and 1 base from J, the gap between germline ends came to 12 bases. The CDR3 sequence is CASSIDHRVQETQYF. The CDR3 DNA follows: TGTGCCAGTAGTATCGACCACAGAGTCCAAGAGACCCAGTACTTC.

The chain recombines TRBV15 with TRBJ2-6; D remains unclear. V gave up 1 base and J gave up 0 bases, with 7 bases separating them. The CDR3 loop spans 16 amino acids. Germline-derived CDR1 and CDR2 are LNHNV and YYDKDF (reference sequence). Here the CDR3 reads CATSRALTSGANVLTF. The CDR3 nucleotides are TGTGCCACCAGCAGAGCACTTACCTCTGGGGCCAACGTCCTGACTTTC.

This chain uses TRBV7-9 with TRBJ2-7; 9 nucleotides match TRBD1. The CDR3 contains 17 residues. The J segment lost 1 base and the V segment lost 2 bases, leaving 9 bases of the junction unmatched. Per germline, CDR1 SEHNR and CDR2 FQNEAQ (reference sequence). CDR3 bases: TGTGCCAGCAGCTTAAATACCCCGGGACAGGGATCCTACGAGCAGTACTTC. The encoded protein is CASSLNTPGQGSYEQYF.

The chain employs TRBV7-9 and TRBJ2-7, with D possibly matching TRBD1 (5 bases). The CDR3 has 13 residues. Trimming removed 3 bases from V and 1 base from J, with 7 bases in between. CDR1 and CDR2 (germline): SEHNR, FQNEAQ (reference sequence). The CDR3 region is CASSFRQSYEQYF. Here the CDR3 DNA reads TGTGCCAGCAGCTTTAGACAGTCCTACGAGCAGTACTTC.

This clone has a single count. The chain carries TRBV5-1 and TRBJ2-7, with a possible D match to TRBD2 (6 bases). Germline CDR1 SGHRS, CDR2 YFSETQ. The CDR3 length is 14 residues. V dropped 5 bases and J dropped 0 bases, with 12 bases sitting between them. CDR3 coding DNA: TGCGCCAGCAGTTCGGAGGGCCCCTCCTACGAGCAGTACTTC. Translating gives CASSSEGPSYEQYF.

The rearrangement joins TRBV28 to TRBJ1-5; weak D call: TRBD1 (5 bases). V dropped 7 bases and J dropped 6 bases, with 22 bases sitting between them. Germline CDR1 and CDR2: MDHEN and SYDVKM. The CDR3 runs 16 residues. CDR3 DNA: TGTGCCAGCAACTGGGGCAGCTCACCTAGAACTCAGCCCCAGCATTTT. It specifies CASNWGSSPRTQPQHF.

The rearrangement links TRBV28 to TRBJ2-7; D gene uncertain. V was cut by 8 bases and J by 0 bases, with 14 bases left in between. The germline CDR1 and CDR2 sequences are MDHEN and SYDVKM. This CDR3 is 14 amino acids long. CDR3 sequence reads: CASFAGWFSYEQYF. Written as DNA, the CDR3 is TGTGCCAGCTTTGCCGGTTGGTTCTCCTACGAGCAGTACTTC.

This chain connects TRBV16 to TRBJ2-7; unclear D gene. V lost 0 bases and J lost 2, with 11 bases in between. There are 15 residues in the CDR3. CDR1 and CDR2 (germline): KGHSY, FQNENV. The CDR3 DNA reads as TGTGCCAGCAGCCAATCGGCGGCTTCAGCCTACGAGCAGTACTTC. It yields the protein CASSQSAASAYEQYF.